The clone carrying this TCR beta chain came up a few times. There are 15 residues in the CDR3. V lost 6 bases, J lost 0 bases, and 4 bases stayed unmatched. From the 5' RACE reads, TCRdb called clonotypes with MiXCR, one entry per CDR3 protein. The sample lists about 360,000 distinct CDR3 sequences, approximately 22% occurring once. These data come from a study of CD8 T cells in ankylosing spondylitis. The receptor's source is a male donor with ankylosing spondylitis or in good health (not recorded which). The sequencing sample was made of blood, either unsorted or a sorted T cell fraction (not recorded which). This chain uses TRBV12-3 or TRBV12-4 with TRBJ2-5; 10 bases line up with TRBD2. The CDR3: CASSQSGGDQETQYF. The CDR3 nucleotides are TGTGCCAGCAGCCAGAGCGGGGGGGACCAAGAGACCCAGTACTTC.